The sequence of this T cell receptor (beta chain) was determined in a study of T cell responses to AZD1222 COVID-19 vaccine. Details on this clone: Its antigen is as yet unknown.

Study-wide results and caveats: Possibly, clonal diversity was underestimated; donors were largely white British and included more females. The study identified only 6 or 7 AZD1222 recipients as seropositive at baseline.

The data were produced by immunoSEQ multiplex PCR, yet TCRdb's version contains in-frame clones alone and is incomplete. The table lists roughly 260,000 clones, approximately 95% of them singletons. V was pared by 5 bases and J by 4 bases, with 3 bases of the junction left unmatched. This CDR3 comprises 13 residues. Germline V CDR1 and CDR2: SQVTM, ANQGSEA. V gene TRBV29-1 combines with J gene TRBJ1-4; TRBD1 matches at 8 bases. The specimen comprised peripheral blood, sampled on day 0 of AZD1222 vaccination. This TCR was recovered from an adult in good health. The CDR3 protein is CSVTDRDNEKLFF. CDR3 coding DNA: TGCAGCGTTACGGACAGGGATAATGAAAAACTGTTTTTT.